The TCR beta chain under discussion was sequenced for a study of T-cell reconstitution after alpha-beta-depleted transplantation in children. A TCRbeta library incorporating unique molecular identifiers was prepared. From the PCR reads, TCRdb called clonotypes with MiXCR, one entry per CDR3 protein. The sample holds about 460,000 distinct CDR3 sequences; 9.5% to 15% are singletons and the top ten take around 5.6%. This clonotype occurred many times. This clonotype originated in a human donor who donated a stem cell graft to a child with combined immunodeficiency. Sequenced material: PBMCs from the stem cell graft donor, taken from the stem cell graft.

Here the CDR3 reads CATSDPGKSYNEQFF. CDR3 in DNA: TGTGCCACCAGTGACCCAGGGAAATCCTACAATGAGCAGTTCTTC. The chain joins TRBV24-1 to TRBJ2-1; tentatively, D is TRBD1 (5 bases). Looked up from germline, CDR1 is KGHDR and CDR2 is SFDVKD. The CDR3 contains 15 residues. With 4 bases removed from V and 1 base from J, the gap between germline ends came to 10 bases.